These 25 T cell receptor beta chains were all obtained from the same sample, sequenced in a study of blood T cell repertoires in COVID-19. Data came from immunoSEQ multiplex PCR; TCRdb stores just in-frame clones and leaves some out. Among just under 250,000 clones, 86% were seen once, and the ten largest hold 3%. The sample was peripheral blood. Receptors were obtained from a woman in her twenties or thirties who had recovered from COVID-19.

The V and J genes are TRBV7-2 and TRBJ1-2; 7 nucleotides align to TRBD1. CDR3 length: 15 amino acids. Germline V gene lookup returns CDR1 SGHTA and CDR2 FQGNSA. Trimming at V came to 3 bases and at J to 0 bases, leaving 4 bases not matched to a gene. CDR3 residues: CASSFWDSTNYGYTF. The CDR3 bases are TGTGCCAGCAGCTTCTGGGACAGCACTAACTATGGCTACACCTTC. Filled out from reference TRBV7-2 and TRBJ1-2, the complete variable domain reads GAGVSQSPSNKVTEKGKDVELRCDPISGHTALYWYRQSLGQGLEFLIYFQGNSAPDKSGLPSDRFSAERTGGSVSTLTIQRTQQEDSAVYLCASSFWDSTNYGYTFGSGTRLTVV.

The rearrangement joins TRBV7-2 to TRBJ2-7; a possible D gene is TRBD1 (5 bases). Deletions cut 4 bases from V and 3 bases from J, with 7 bases between. This CDR3 has 12 residues. Germline-derived CDR1 and CDR2 are SGHTA and FQGNSA. In nucleotides, the CDR3 is TGTGCCAGCAGCTCAGGGCGCTACGAGCAGTACTTC. It yields the protein CASSSGRYEQYF. The full variable domain, in which reference TRBV7-2 and TRBJ2-7 provide the parts outside the CDR3, is GAGVSQSPSNKVTEKGKDVELRCDPISGHTALYWYRQSLGQGLEFLIYFQGNSAPDKSGLPSDRFSAERTGGSVSTLTIQRTQQEDSAVYLCASSSGRYEQYFGPGTRLTVT.

The chain joins TRBV15 to TRBJ1-1, with TRBD1 identical over 12 bases. Looked up from germline, CDR1 is LNHNV and CDR2 is YYDKDF (reference sequence). The CDR3 is 15 amino acids. Losses at the gene ends were 0 bases for V and 14 bases for J; bases not matched to a gene: 10. CDR3 DNA sequence: TGTGCCACCAGCAGAGATCCAGGGACAGGGGGCTGGGTATTCTTT. Translated, it gives CATSRDPGTGGWVFF.

V is TRBV11-2 and J is TRBJ2-1, with a tentative D call TRBD2 (5 bases). CDR3 size: 12 residues. The V end was cut by 2 bases, the J end by 7 bases, with 6 bases between. Germline loops: CDR1 SGHAT, CDR2 FQNNGV. DNA for the CDR3: TGTGCCAGCAGCTTAACGGGAAATGAGCAGTTCTTC. It translates to CASSLTGNEQFF.

This clone showed up just once. This CDR3 is CASTTGGSMDTQYF. DNA of the CDR3: TGTGCCAGCACCACGGGGGGTAGCATGGATACGCAGTATTTT. V is TRBV5-5 and J is TRBJ2-3; 7 bases map to TRBD2. From germline, CDR1 is SGHKS and CDR2 YYEKEE (reference sequence). CDR3 length: 14 residues. V dropped 6 bases and J dropped 6; count of bases not matched to a gene: 10. The whole variable domain, filled in from reference TRBV5-5 and TRBJ2-3, reads DAGVTQSPTHLIKTRGQQVTLRCSPISGHKSVSWYQQVLGQGPQFIFQYYEKEERGRGNFPDRFSARQFPNYSSELNVNALLLGDSALYLCASTTGGSMDTQYFGPGTRLTVL.

This sequence joins TRBV5-8 and TRBJ2-1, with 11 bases aligning to TRBD2. The V segment lost 1 base and the J segment 6 bases; nucleotides outside the gene matches: 3. This CDR3 is 15 amino acids long. CDR1 SGHTS and CDR2 YDEGEE come from the germline V gene. CDR3 bases: TGTGCCAGCAGCTTGCTAGCGGGGGGTGGCAATGAGCAGTTCTTC. Encoded protein: CASSLLAGGGNEQFF.

The chain is built from TRBV20-1 and TRBJ1-4, with D tentatively TRBD1 (5 bases). CDR1 is DFQATT and CDR2 is SNEGSKA in the germline V gene (reference sequence). V lost 3 bases and J lost 7, with 15 bases in between. This CDR3 contains 14 residues. CDR3 coding DNA: TGCAGTGCTAGTGACAACTCCGGGGGTGAAAAACTGTTTTTT. Residues: CSASDNSGGEKLFF.

V gene TRBV2 combines with J gene TRBJ2-1; no clear D gene. Trimming stripped 7 bases from V and 9 bases from J, with 13 bases between. Germline values: CDR1 SNHLY, CDR2 FYNNEI. This CDR3 comprises 12 residues. The CDR3 sequence: CASTTYHGEQFF. CDR3 DNA: TGTGCCAGCACCACCTATCATGGTGAGCAGTTCTTC.

This rearrangement joins TRBV7-9 to TRBJ1-1; D not certain. Germline loops: CDR1 SEHNR, CDR2 FQNEAQ (reference sequence). The CDR3 is 15 amino acids. V lost 3 bases to trimming and J lost 1 base, with 12 bases between them. CDR3 in DNA: TGTGCCAGCAGCTTCTCGGGGATCCCGAACACTGAAGCTTTCTTT. Encoded protein: CASSFSGIPNTEAFF.

The V and J genes are TRBV4-1 and TRBJ2-1, with a tentative D call TRBD2 (6 bases). Trimming took 4 bases from V and 7 from J, leaving 14 bases between them. Per the germline V gene, CDR1 is MGHRA and CDR2 is YSYEKL. The length of the CDR3 is 14 residues. The CDR3, as DNA: TGCGCCAGCAGCCTACTCTTAGCGGTGAATGAGCAGTTCTTC. Translation gives CASSLLLAVNEQFF.

This chain links TRBV5-1 with TRBJ1-4; no reliable D call. The germline V and J ends were trimmed by 4 bases and 5 bases, with 18 bases remaining between them. CDR3 size: 16 residues. The V gene's germline CDR1 is SGHRS and CDR2 YFSETQ. CDR3 sequence: CASSPALEAGNEKLFF. The DNA for the CDR3 is TGCGCCAGCAGCCCCGCGTTAGAAGCGGGGAATGAAAAACTGTTTTTT.

This clone was detected a few times. V is TRBV6-5 and J is TRBJ2-7, with a possible D match to TRBD1 (6 bases). The CDR3 has 13 amino acids. Per germline, CDR1 MNHEY and CDR2 SVGAGI. V lost 8 bases and J lost 1, with 12 bases in between. DNA of the CDR3: TGTGCCAGCGGTTTACAGGGTTCCTACGAGCAGTACTTC. Protein product: CASGLQGSYEQYF.

This chain joins TRBV5-1 and TRBJ2-6; the match to TRBD1 covers 7 bases. The germline CDR1 and CDR2 sequences are SGHRS and YFSETQ. The CDR3 consists of 18 residues. The ends lost 2 bases at V and 0 bases at J; junction bases unmatched: 8. CDR3 residues: CASSLRGQAYSGANVLTF. CDR3 bases: TGCGCCAGCAGCTTACGAGGACAGGCGTACTCTGGGGCCAACGTCCTGACTTTC.

The gene calls are TRBV18 and TRBJ1-2; tentative D call: TRBD1 (5 bases). CDR3 length equals 14 residues. The V gene lost 2 bases and the J gene lost 6 bases, with 13 bases spanning the gap. The V gene's germline CDR1 is KGHSH and CDR2 LQKENI. The CDR3 bases are TGTGCCAGCTCACCAACCCGGGGGTTTGATGGCTACACCTTC. Protein: CASSPTRGFDGYTF.

The V gene is TRBV19, the J gene TRBJ2-4; 7 bases align to TRBD1. The CDR3 totals 16 residues. V was clipped by 4 bases and J by 0 bases; unmatched bases: 6. The germline V gene encodes CDR1 LNHDA and CDR2 SQIVND (reference sequence). The CDR3 DNA follows: TGTGCCAGTAGTACCCAGGGGGAAATAGCCAAAAACATTCAGTACTTC. Its protein is CASSTQGEIAKNIQYF.

The V call is TRBV11-2, the J call TRBJ2-3; 7 bases align to TRBD2. The CDR3 length is 17 residues. Germline V gives CDR1 SGHAT, CDR2 FQNNGV. V lost 2 bases, J lost 0 bases, and 8 bases stayed unmatched. CDR3 sequence (DNA): TGTGCCAGCAGCTTAAGTATCGGCGGGGGAAGCACAGATACGCAGTATTTT. Amino acid sequence: CASSLSIGGGSTDTQYF. Variable domain in full (rest from reference TRBV11-2 and TRBJ2-3): EAGVAQSPRYKIIEKRQSVAFWCNPISGHATLYWYQQILGQGPKLLIQFQNNGVVDDSQLPKDRFSAERLKGVDSTLKIQPAKLEDSAVYLCASSLSIGGGSTDTQYFGPGTRLTVL.

V is TRBV9 and J is TRBJ1-1, with D hard to call. Trimming took 3 bases from V and 1 from J, leaving 25 bases between them. This CDR3 is built from 19 residues. Germline V CDR1 and CDR2: SGDLS, YYNGEE. CDR3: CASSAFTWAPTTPNTEAFF. In DNA, the CDR3 is TGTGCCAGCAGCGCATTTACCTGGGCTCCTACAACCCCGAACACTGAAGCTTTCTTT. Based on the CDR3 plus reference TRBV9 and TRBJ1-1, the full variable domain is DSGVTQTPKHLITATGQRVTLRCSPRSGDLSVYWYQQSLDQGLQFLIQYYNGEERAKGNILERFSAQQFPDLHSELNLSSLELGDSALYFCASSAFTWAPTTPNTEAFFGQGTRLTVV.

The chain joins TRBV5-6 to TRBJ2-1; possibly TRBD1 for D (6 bases). The CDR3 loop spans 16 amino acids. Germline V gene data show CDR1 as SGHDT and CDR2 as YYEEEE. Trimming took 1 base from V and 4 from J, leaving 15 bases between them. DNA of the CDR3: TGTGCCAGCAGCTTGTATGGGACATACCCTTACAATGAGCAGTTCTTC. Its translation: CASSLYGTYPYNEQFF.

CDR3 sequence: CASSLELGGLETQYF. DNA of the CDR3: TGTGCCAGCAGCTTGGAGCTAGGAGGATTGGAGACCCAGTACTTC. This rearrangement joins TRBV5-4 to TRBJ2-5; TRBD2 is a possible D gene (5 bases). The CDR3 runs to 15 residues. Germline-derived CDR1 and CDR2 are SGHNT and YYREEE (reference sequence). Trimming removed 0 bases from V and 5 bases from J, with 14 bases in between.

A word on this clone: The junction departs from the called germline gene at one end, perhaps through a read error. V usage is TRBV2 and J usage is TRBJ2-1, with a tentative D call TRBD1 (6 bases). The germline V gene encodes CDR1 SNHLY and CDR2 FYNNEI. This CDR3 region has 12 residues. Here the CDR3 reads CASREGTIEQFF. In DNA, the CDR3 is TGTGCCAGCAGAGAAGGGACAATTGAGCAGTTCTTC.

The genes are TRBV10-2 and TRBJ2-5; no definite D call. Germline loops: CDR1 WSHSY, CDR2 SAAADI. The CDR3 loop spans 13 amino acids. The V and J ends lost 6 bases and 4 bases respectively, with 12 bases between them. The CDR3, as DNA: TGCGCCAGCAGCCTTCTAACGTCAGAGACCCAGTACTTC. This encodes CASSLLTSETQYF.

The J gene is TRBJ2-7, the V gene TRBV20-1; TRBD1 matches 12 bases. The germline V gene encodes CDR1 DFQATT and CDR2 SNEGSKA (reference sequence). This CDR3 spans 17 amino acids. V gave up 3 bases and J gave up 1 base; unmatched junction bases: 10. The CDR3, as DNA: TGCAGTGCTAGTATCAGGGGACAGGGGGCCGAGTCCTACGAGCAGTACTTC. It encodes CSASIRGQGAESYEQYF.

This chain joins TRBV6-1 and TRBJ2-7; 8 bases agree with TRBD1. This CDR3 has 17 residues. CDR1 and CDR2 (germline): MNHNS, SASEGT. The V and J ends lost 0 bases and 4 bases, in that order; junction bases with no gene match: 11. The CDR3 DNA is TGTGCCAGCAGTGAAGCGGTAGTCGGACAGGGAATTTACGAGCAGTACTTC. Protein: CASSEAVVGQGIYEQYF.

The chain carries TRBV6-2 or TRBV6-3 and TRBJ1-6, with 9 nucleotides matching TRBD1. V trimming: 2 bases; J trimming: 0 bases; junction bases outside the gene matches: 5. The germline V gene encodes CDR1 MNHEY and CDR2 SVGEGT. The CDR3 runs 18 residues. CDR3 bases: TGTGCCAGCAGTTACAGGACAGGGGAAGTCTCCTATAATTCACCCCTCCACTTT. Translation: CASSYRTGEVSYNSPLHF.

This sequence joins TRBV28 and TRBJ2-3, with TRBD2 as a possible D gene (6 bases). Germline V gene data show CDR1 as MDHEN and CDR2 as SYDVKM. Deletions cut 6 bases from V and 2 bases from J, with 18 bases between. The length of the CDR3 is 16 residues. The CDR3 DNA reads as TGTGCCAGCAGAAGTTTTAAGGGAGGAAACACAGATACGCAGTATTTT. Its protein is CASRSFKGGNTDTQYF.